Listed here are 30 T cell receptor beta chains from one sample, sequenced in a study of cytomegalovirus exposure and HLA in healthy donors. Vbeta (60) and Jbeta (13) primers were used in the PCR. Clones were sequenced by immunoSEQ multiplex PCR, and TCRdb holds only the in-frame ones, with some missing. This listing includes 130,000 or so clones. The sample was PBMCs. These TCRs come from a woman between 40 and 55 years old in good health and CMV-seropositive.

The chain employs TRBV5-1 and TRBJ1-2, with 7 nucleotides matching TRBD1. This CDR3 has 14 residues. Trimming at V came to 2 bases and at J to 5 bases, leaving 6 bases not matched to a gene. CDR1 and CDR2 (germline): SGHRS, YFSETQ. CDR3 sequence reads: CASSLAQGGYGYTF. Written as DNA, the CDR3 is TGCGCCAGCAGCTTAGCCCAGGGGGGTTATGGCTACACCTTC.

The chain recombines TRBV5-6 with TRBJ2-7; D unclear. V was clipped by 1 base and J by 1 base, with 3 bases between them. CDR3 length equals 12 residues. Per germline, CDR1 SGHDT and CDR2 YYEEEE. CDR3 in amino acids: CASSLSSYEQYF. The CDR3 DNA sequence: TGTGCCAGCAGCTTGTCGTCCTACGAGCAGTACTTC.

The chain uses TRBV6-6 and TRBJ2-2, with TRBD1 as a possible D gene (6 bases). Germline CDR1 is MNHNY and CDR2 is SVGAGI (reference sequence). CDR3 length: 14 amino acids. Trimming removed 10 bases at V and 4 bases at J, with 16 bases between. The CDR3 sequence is CATLGQKFTGELFF. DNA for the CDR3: TGTGCCACTCTAGGACAGAAATTCACCGGGGAGCTGTTTTTT.

DNA for the CDR3: TGTGCCAGTCGGGACAGGCCCCAAGAGACCCAGTACTTC. Amino acids: CASRDRPQETQYF. J is TRBJ2-5 and V is TRBV6-5; 8 nucleotides align to TRBD1. The V gene's germline CDR1 is MNHEY and CDR2 SVGAGI. CDR3 length: 13 residues. The trim removed 9 bases at V and 1 base at J, leaving 4 bases unmatched.

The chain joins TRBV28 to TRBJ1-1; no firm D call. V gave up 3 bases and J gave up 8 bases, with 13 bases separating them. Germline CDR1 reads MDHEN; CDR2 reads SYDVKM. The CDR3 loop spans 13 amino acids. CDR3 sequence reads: CASSFGRQLEAFF. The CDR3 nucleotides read TGTGCCAGCAGTTTCGGCAGGCAACTCGAAGCTTTCTTT.

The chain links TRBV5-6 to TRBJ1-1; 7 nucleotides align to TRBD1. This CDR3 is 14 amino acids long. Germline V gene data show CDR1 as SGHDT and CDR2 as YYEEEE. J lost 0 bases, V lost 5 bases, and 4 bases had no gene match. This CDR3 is CASRHGTVNTEAFF. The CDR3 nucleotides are TGTGCCAGCAGACATGGGACAGTGAACACTGAAGCTTTCTTT.

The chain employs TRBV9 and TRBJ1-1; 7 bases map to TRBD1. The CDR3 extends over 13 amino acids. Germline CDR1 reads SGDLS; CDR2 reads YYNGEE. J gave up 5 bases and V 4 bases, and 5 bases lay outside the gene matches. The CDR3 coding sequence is TGTGCCAGCAGCTACACGGACAGGACTGAAGCTTTCTTT. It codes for CASSYTDRTEAFF.

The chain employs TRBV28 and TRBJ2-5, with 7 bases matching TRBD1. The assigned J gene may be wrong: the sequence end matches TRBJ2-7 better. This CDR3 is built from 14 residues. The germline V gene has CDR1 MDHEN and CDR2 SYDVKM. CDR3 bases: TGTGCCAGCAGTGACAGGGAAGGGTCCTACGAGCAGTACTTC. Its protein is CASSDREGSYEQYF.

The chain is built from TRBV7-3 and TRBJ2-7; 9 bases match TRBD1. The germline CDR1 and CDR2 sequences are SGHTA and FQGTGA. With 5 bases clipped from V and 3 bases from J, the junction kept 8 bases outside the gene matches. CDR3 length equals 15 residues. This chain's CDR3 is CASSRGQGSLYEQYF. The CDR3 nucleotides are TGTGCCAGCAGCCGGGGACAGGGTTCCCTCTACGAGCAGTACTTC.

The CDR3 nucleotides are TGTGCCATCAGTGAGGTGACAGTAGTGGGTGAAGCTTTCTTT. Translating it yields CAISEVTVVGEAFF. V gene TRBV10-3 combines with J gene TRBJ1-1; TRBD1 is a possible D gene (5 bases). The germline V gene encodes CDR1 ENHRY and CDR2 SYGVKD. Deletions cut 2 bases from V and 7 bases from J, with 14 bases between. The CDR3 sequence is 14 residues long.

CDR3 in DNA: TGTGCCAGCAGTTTATGGTACAGGGGTCACGAGCAGTACTTC. It codes for CASSLWYRGHEQYF. The chain links TRBV28 to TRBJ2-7; 7 bases map to TRBD1. This CDR3 has 14 residues. The V and J ends lost 0 bases and 5 bases, in that order; junction bases with no gene match: 4. Germline assignment: CDR1 MDHEN and CDR2 SYDVKM.

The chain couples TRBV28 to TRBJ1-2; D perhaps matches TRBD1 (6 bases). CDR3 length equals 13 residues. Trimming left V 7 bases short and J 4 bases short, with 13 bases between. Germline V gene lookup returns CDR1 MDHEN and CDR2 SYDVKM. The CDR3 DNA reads TGTGCCAGCATTCAACAGGGTCGCTATGGCTACACCTTC. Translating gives CASIQQGRYGYTF.

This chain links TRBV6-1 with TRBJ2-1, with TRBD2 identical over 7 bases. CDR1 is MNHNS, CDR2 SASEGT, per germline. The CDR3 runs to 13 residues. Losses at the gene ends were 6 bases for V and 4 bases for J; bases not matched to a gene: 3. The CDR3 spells CASSAGEYNEQFF. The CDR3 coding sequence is TGTGCCAGCAGCGCGGGAGAATACAATGAGCAGTTCTTC.

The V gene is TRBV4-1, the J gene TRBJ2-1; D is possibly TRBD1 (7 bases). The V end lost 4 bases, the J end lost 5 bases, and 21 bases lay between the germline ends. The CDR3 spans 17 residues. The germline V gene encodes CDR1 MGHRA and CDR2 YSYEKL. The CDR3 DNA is TGCGCCAGCAGCCTTCTTCCCGACAGGGAGGAAAACAATGAGCAGTTCTTC. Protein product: CASSLLPDREENNEQFF.

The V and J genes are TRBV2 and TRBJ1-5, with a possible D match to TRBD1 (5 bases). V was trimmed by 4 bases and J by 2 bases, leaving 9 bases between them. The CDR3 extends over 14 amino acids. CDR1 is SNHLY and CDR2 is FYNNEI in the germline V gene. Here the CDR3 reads CASSVDIGNQPQHF. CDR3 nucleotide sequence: TGTGCCAGCAGTGTGGACATTGGCAATCAGCCCCAGCATTTT.

The CDR3 protein is CASSGLTLDGSQYF. CDR3 coding DNA: TGTGCCAGCAGTGGTCTAACATTAGACGGGTCGCAGTACTTC. This chain joins TRBV6-1 and TRBJ2-7; D gene unclear. CDR3 length: 14 residues. Germline CDR1 reads MNHNS; CDR2 reads SASEGT. The V gene lost 4 bases and the J gene lost 9 bases, with 19 bases spanning the gap.

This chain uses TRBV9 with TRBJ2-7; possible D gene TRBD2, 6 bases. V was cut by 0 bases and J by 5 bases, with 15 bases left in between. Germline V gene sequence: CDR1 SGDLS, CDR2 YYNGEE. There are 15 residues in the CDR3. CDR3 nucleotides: TGTGCCAGCAGCGTAGGAACGGGAGAAGGTGACGAGCAGTACTTC. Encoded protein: CASSVGTGEGDEQYF.

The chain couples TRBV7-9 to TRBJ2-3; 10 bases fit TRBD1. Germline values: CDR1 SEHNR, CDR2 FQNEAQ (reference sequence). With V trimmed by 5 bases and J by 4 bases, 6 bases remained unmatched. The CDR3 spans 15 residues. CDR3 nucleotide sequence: TGTGCCAGCAGCACGATAGGACAGGGGGCAGATACGCAGTATTTT. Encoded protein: CASSTIGQGADTQYF.

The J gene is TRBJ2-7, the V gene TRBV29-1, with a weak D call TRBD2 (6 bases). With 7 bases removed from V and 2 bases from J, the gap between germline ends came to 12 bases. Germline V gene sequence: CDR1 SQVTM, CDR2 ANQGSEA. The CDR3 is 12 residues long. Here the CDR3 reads CSAAGGAYEQYF. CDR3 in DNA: TGCAGCGCCGCCGGGGGAGCCTACGAGCAGTACTTC.

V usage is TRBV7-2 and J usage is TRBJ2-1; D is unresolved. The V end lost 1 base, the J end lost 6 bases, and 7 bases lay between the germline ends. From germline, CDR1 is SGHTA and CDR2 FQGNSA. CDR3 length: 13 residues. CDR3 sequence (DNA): TGTGCCAGCAGCTTAGTTAGATTCAATGAGCAGTTCTTC. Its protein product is CASSLVRFNEQFF.

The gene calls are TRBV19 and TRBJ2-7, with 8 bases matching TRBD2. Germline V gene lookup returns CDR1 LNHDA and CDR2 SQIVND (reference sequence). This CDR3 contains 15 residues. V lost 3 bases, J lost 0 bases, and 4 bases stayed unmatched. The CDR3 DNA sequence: TGTGCCAGTAGTATGGCGGGAGGCCTCTCCTACGAGCAGTACTTC. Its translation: CASSMAGGLSYEQYF. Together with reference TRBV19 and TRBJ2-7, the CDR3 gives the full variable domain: DGGITQSPKYLFRKEGQNVTLSCEQNLNHDAMYWYRQDPGQGLRLIYYSQIVNDFQKGDIAEGYSVSREKKESFPLTVTSAQKNPTAFYLCASSMAGGLSYEQYFGPGTRLTVT.

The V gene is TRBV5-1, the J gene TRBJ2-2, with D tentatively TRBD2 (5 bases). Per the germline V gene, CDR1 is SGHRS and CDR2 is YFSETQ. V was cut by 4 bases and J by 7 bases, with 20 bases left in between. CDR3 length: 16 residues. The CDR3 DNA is TGCGCCAGCAGCCCACTCAGAGGGAGTGGTGTCGGGGAGCTGTTTTTT. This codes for CASSPLRGSGVGELFF.

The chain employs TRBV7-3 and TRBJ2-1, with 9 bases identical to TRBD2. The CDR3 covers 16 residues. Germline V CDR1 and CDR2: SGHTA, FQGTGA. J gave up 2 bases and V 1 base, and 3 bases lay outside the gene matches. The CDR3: CASSLNPSGTYNEQFF. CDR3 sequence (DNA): TGTGCCAGCAGCTTAAACCCTAGCGGGACCTACAATGAGCAGTTCTTC.

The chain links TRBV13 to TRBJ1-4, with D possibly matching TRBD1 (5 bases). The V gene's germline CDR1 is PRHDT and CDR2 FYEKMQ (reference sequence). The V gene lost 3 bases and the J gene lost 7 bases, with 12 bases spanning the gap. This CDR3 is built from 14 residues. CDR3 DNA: TGTGCCAGCAGCTTGGGGGGGGACGGTGAAAAACTGTTTTTT. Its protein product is CASSLGGDGEKLFF.

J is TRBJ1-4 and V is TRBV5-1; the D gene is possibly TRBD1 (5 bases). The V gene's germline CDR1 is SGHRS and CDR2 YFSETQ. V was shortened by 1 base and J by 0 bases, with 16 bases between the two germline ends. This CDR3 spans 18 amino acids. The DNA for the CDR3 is TGCGCCAGCAGCTTGCGTCCTGGGGGGGATACAACTAATGAAAAACTGTTTTTT. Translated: CASSLRPGGDTTNEKLFF. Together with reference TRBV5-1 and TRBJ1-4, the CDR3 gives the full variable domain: KAGVTQTPRYLIKTRGQQVTLSCSPISGHRSVSWYQQTPGQGLQFLFEYFSETQRNKGNFPGRFSGRQFSNSRSEMNVSTLELGDSALYLCASSLRPGGDTTNEKLFFGSGTQLSVL.

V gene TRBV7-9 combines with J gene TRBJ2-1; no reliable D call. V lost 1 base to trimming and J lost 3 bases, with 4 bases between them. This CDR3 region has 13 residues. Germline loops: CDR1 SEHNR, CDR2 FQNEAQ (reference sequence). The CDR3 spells CASSLGHYNEQFF. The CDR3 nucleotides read TGTGCCAGCAGCTTAGGTCACTACAATGAGCAGTTCTTC.

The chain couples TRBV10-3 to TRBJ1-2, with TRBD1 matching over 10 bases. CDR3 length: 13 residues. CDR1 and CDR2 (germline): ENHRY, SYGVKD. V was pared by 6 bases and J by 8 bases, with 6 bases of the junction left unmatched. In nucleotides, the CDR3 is TGTGCCATCAGCACCGGGACAGGGGTAGGCTACACCTTC. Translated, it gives CAISTGTGVGYTF.

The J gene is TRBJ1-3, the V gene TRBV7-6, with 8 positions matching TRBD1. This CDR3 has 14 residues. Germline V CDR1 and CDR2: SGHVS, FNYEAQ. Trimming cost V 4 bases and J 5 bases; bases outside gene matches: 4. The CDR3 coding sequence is TGTGCCAGCAGCTCAGCAGGGGGCCGAAACACCATATATTTT. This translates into CASSSAGGRNTIYF.

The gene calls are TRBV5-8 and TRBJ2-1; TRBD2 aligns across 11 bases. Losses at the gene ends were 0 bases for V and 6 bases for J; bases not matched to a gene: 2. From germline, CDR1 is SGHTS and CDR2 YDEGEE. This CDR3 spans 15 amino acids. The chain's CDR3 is CASSLGTSGSNEQFF. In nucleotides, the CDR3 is TGTGCCAGCAGCTTGGGGACTAGCGGGTCCAATGAGCAGTTCTTC.

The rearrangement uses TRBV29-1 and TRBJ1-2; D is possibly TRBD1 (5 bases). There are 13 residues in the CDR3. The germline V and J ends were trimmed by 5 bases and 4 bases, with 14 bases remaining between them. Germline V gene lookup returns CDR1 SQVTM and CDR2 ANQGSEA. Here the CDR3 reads CSVKGRGLYGYTF. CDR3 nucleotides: TGCAGCGTTAAAGGGAGGGGCCTCTATGGCTACACCTTC.